The clone carrying this TCR beta chain was recorded once. Its antigen remains unknown. This specimen belongs to a study of graft-versus-host responses after intestinal transplantation. Study at large: Multivisceral, liver-intestinal, or isolated intestinal transplants were given to recipients. Anti-thymocyte globulin was used for induction in all recipients, who then took tacrolimus and steroids for approximately 3 years.

The protocol was immunoSEQ multiplex PCR, while the TCRdb copy is restricted to in-frame clones and leaves out a portion. Of around 96,000 clones in the sample, roughly nine tenths are singletons; the top ten hold more than 0.15%. V was clipped by 2 bases and J by 2 bases, with 8 bases between them. CDR1 SGHNT and CDR2 YYREEE come from the germline V gene (reference sequence). The CDR3 is 13 residues long. Study-wide results and caveats: Peak circulating GvH clone levels were associated with early post-transplant HvG declines. Recipient-marrow GvH clones were detected, some having first appeared in ileum or blood.

The chain links TRBV5-4 to TRBJ2-7, with D tentatively TRBD1 (6 bases). The clonotype was recovered from a human donor who received an intestinal transplant. The sequences come from unstimulated CD4+ T cells sorted from spleen or lymph node cells, collected before intestinal transplant. The CDR3, as DNA: TGTGCCAGCAGCTTACAGGGAACCTACGAGCAGTACTTC. Protein sequence: CASSLQGTYEQYF.